A selection of T cell receptor beta chains follows, all from one sample in a study of cytotoxic CD8 clonotypes in ibrutinib-treated CLL. Sequenced by immunoSEQ multiplex PCR; TCRdb stores in-frame clones only, minus some. The sample shows 25,000 to 30,000 clones, roughly 69% of them seen only once. Sequencing was performed on PBMCs, taken after 24 months of ibrutinib treatment. The origin of the receptors is a human donor with chronic lymphocytic leukemia. Each CDR3 is given with its conserved first and last residue. The order of the fields is V gene, J gene, clone size, D gene, CDR3 protein, CDR3 DNA. D genes are given only for firm matches. Clone size is stated in some rows and not others, as once, few, many or a class when expanded.

>TRBV19|TRBJ2-3|NA|NA
CASSIQSTDTQYF
TGTGCCAGTAGTATACAGAGCACAGATACGCAGTATTTT
>TRBV9|TRBJ2-3|NA|TRBD2
CASSVDASGGAGTDTQYF
TGTGCCAGCAGCGTAGATGCTAGCGGGGGGGCTGGGACAGATACGCAGTATTTT
>TRBV4-1|TRBJ1-2|NA|NA
CASSRGGDYGYTF
TGCGCCAGCAGCCGAGGTGGTGACTATGGCTACACCTTC
>TRBV6-5|TRBJ1-5|NA|NA
CASSYPVRMGNQPQHF
TGTGCCAGCAGTTACCCGGTCCGTATGGGCAATCAGCCCCAGCATTTT
>TRBV2|TRBJ1-1|NA|TRBD1
CASRRQGINTEAFF
TGTGCCAGCCGTCGACAGGGGATTAACACTGAAGCTTTCTTT
>TRBV5-1|TRBJ1-2|NA|NA
CASSSGLVYGYTF
TGCGCCAGCAGTTCTGGTCTTGTTTATGGCTACACCTTC
>TRBV4-2|TRBJ2-7|NA|NA
CASSPPLGASLTHEQYF
TGTGCCAGCAGCCCGCCGTTAGGGGCCAGCCTAACCCACGAGCAGTACTTC
>TRBV19|TRBJ2-1|NA|TRBD2
CASSPAGTSGVYNEQFF
TGTGCCAGTAGTCCGGCCGGGACTAGCGGAGTCTACAATGAGCAGTTCTTC
>TRBV2|TRBJ2-7|NA|TRBD1
CASSLGTGLYEQYF
TGTGCCAGCAGCCTCGGGACAGGACTCTACGAGCAGTACTTC
>TRBV5-1|TRBJ2-5|NA|TRBD1
CASSPGQQETQYF
TGCGCCAGCAGCCCGGGACAGCAAGAGACCCAGTACTTC
>TRBV4-3|TRBJ1-2|few|NA
CASSHGRGRHGYTF
TGCGCCAGCAGCCATGGTAGGGGCAGGCATGGCTACACCTTC
>TRBV9|TRBJ1-3|once|NA
CASSVADIGNTIYF
TGTGCCAGCAGCGTAGCGGACATCGGAAACACCATATATTTT
>TRBV28|TRBJ2-2|NA|NA
CASSPRGTGELFF
TGTGCCAGCAGCCCCAGGGGCACCGGGGAGCTGTTTTTT
>TRBV29-1|TRBJ2-7|NA|TRBD1
CSVSGTGRYEQYF
TGCAGCGTTTCCGGGACAGGGAGGTACGAGCAGTACTTC
>TRBV2|TRBJ2-4|few|NA
CASRQQRNIQYF
TGTGCCAGCAGGCAGCAGAGAAACATTCAGTACTTC
>TRBV9|TRBJ2-2|NA|NA
CASSVAVGELFF
TGTGCCAGCAGCGTAGCTGTTGGGGAGCTGTTTTTT
>TRBV30|TRBJ2-6|once|TRBD1
CAWRDRGWSGANVLTF
TGTGCCTGGAGAGACAGGGGCTGGTCTGGGGCCAACGTCCTGACTTTC
>TRBV2|TRBJ1-1|NA|TRBD1
CASRPRGDTEAFF
TGTGCCAGCAGGCCCAGGGGGGACACTGAAGCTTTCTTT
>TRBV4-1|TRBJ1-4|NA|NA
CASSQIRGVKEKLFF
TGCGCCAGCAGCCAGATCAGGGGAGTAAAAGAAAAACTGTTTTTT
>TRBV7-2|TRBJ2-3|NA|TRBD2
CASSFLSGGAVVTDTQYF
TGTGCCAGCAGCTTTCTTAGCGGGGGGGCCGTGGTCACAGATACGCAGTATTTT
>TRBV28|TRBJ2-7|NA|NA
CASSWAYVSNEQYF
TGTGCCAGCAGTTGGGCCTATGTGAGCAACGAGCAGTACTTC
>TRBV2|TRBJ1-5|NA|TRBD1
CASRRQGIENQPQHF
TGTGCCAGCCGAAGACAGGGGATCGAAAATCAGCCCCAGCATTTT
>TRBV20-1|TRBJ2-3|few|NA
CSASELYTQYF
TGCAGTGCCAGCGAACTCTATACGCAGTATTTT
>TRBV5-4|TRBJ2-7|NA|TRBD1
CASSEGQVGPYEQYF
TGTGCCAGCAGCGAGGGACAGGTTGGCCCCTACGAGCAGTACTTC
>TRBV30|TRBJ2-7|NA|NA
CAWSVQRFQQYF
TGTGCCTGGAGTGTACAAAGGTTCCAGCAGTACTTC
>TRBV28|TRBJ2-1|few|NA
CASSLDQFSSYNEQFF
TGTGCCAGCAGTTTGGACCAATTCAGCTCCTACAATGAGCAGTTCTTC
>TRBV4-1|TRBJ1-4|few|NA
CASSQDPGNPGKLFF
TGCGCCAGCAGCCAAGATCCGGGAAACCCGGGAAAACTGTTTTTT
>TRBV19|TRBJ2-5|few|NA
CASGQRGGPEYF
TGTGCCAGTGGCCAACGCGGGGGCCCGGAGTACTTC
>TRBV28|TRBJ1-5|NA|NA
CASRRGSWNQPQHF
TGTGCCAGTCGCCGAGGCAGCTGGAATCAGCCCCAGCATTTT
>TRBV30|TRBJ2-7|NA|NA
CAWAWQGYEQYF
TGTGCCTGGGCGTGGCAGGGCTACGAGCAGTACTTC
>TRBV19|TRBJ2-3|NA|NA
CASASVGDTQYF
TGTGCCAGCGCTTCCGTCGGGGATACGCAGTATTTT